The 8 T cell receptor beta chains given below trace back to one sample, sequenced in a study of radiation and T cells in renal cell carcinoma. Here immunoSEQ multiplex PCR was the method, and the copy in TCRdb shows in-frame clones only, minus some. The sample lists about 100,000 clones, roughly 82% occurring once. As for time point: blood 4 weeks post-SBRT, at nephrectomy. Indicated treatment: 15 Gy SBRT to primary tumor, nephrectomy 4 weeks later. The source material was blood, sampled from a patient whose treatment included radiotherapy and nephrectomy. The receptors come from a man aged 55 to 69 with renal cell carcinoma.

This clone appeared once. The chain is built from TRBV7-9 and TRBJ2-7, with D possibly being TRBD2 (5 bases). V lost 1 base, J lost 6 bases, and 10 bases lay in between. The CDR3 spans 13 residues. CDR1 is SEHNR, CDR2 FQNEAQ, per germline (reference sequence). This CDR3 reads CASSLDLATEQYF. The CDR3 DNA reads as TGTGCCAGCAGCTTAGATCTAGCCACCGAGCAGTACTTC.

The chain has TRBV2 and TRBJ1-5, with 7 bases matching TRBD1. There are 15 residues in the CDR3. Germline values: CDR1 SNHLY, CDR2 FYNNEI. V was pared by 4 bases and J by 3 bases, with 6 bases of the junction left unmatched. The CDR3 protein is CASSGQGGFNQPQHF. The CDR3 bases are TGTGCCAGCAGTGGCCAGGGGGGCTTCAATCAGCCCCAGCATTTT.

The chain carries TRBV29-1 and TRBJ2-2; 11 bases match TRBD2. Germline loops: CDR1 SQVTM, CDR2 ANQGSEA. The CDR3 totals 15 residues. V shed 5 bases and J 3 bases; nucleotides not matched to a gene: 5. CDR3 DNA sequence: TGCAGCGTTTCCTCGGGACTAGCGGACACCGGGGAGCTGTTTTTT. It translates to CSVSSGLADTGELFF.

The chain carries TRBV7-9 and TRBJ1-4; D may be TRBD1 (5 bases). CDR1 is SEHNR and CDR2 is FQNEAQ in the germline V gene (reference sequence). V dropped 1 base and J dropped 11 bases, with 14 bases sitting between them. This CDR3 spans 14 amino acids. CDR3 sequence reads: CASSLDGGVTKLFF. The CDR3 bases are TGTGCCAGCAGCTTAGATGGGGGAGTGACCAAACTGTTTTTT.

This clone was observed a single time. The chain carries TRBV15 and TRBJ2-5; D is undetermined. The germline V gene encodes CDR1 LNHNV and CDR2 YYDKDF (reference sequence). The V end was cut by 4 bases, the J end by 5 bases, with 17 bases between. CDR3 size: 15 residues. The CDR3 DNA is TGTGCCACCAGCACCGGCGGTCTAGTGGGCGAGACCCAGTACTTC. This gives the protein CATSTGGLVGETQYF. The complete variable domain, with remaining parts taken from reference TRBV15 and TRBJ2-5, reads DAMVIQNPRYQVTQFGKPVTLSCSQTLNHNVMYWYQQKSSQAPKLLFHYYDKDFNNEADTPDNFQSRRPNTSFCFLDIRSPGLGDTAMYLCATSTGGLVGETQYFGPGTRLLVL.

CDR3 nucleotide sequence: TGTGCCAGCAGACCAATAGCTAGCGGGAGAGGCGACGAGCAGTACTTC. The encoded protein is CASRPIASGRGDEQYF. The chain uses TRBV28 and TRBJ2-7; 10 positions agree with TRBD2. Germline trimming cut 6 bases from V and 5 bases from J; bases unmatched to any gene: 13. The CDR3 length is 16 residues. Germline lookup yields CDR1 MDHEN and CDR2 SYDVKM. The whole variable domain, filled in from reference TRBV28 and TRBJ2-7, reads DVKVTQSSRYLVKRTGEKVFLECVQDMDHENMFWYRQDPGLGLRLIYFSYDVKMKEKGDIPEGYSVSREKKERFSLILESASTNQTSMYLCASRPIASGRGDEQYFGPGTRLTVT.

This chain joins TRBV5-1 and TRBJ2-7; the match to TRBD1 covers 8 bases. The germline V gene has CDR1 SGHRS and CDR2 YFSETQ. The junction had 12 bases not matched to a gene; V was cut back by 4 bases and J by 6 bases. The CDR3 extends over 15 amino acids. CDR3 region: CASSIKQGGTSEQYF. CDR3 DNA sequence: TGCGCCAGCAGCATAAAACAGGGGGGAACTTCCGAGCAGTACTTC.

A few counts support this clone. The chain uses TRBV19 and TRBJ1-1, with D maybe TRBD1 (6 bases). V was cut by 11 bases and J by 6 bases, with 22 bases left in between. The CDR3 is made up of 14 amino acids. CDR1 is LNHDA, CDR2 SQIVND, per germline (reference sequence). The CDR3 bases are TGTGCCTGTAACAGGGACCGGTTGAATCCTGAAGCTTTCTTT. This translates into CACNRDRLNPEAFF.